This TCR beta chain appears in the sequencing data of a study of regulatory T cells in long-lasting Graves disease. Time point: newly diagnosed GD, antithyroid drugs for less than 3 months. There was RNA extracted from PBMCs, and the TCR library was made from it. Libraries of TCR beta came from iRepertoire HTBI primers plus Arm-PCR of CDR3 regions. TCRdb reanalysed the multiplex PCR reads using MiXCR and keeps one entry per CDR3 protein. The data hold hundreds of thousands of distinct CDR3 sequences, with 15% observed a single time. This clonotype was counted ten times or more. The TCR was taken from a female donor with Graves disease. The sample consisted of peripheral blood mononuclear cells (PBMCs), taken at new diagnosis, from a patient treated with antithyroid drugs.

CDR3 sequence: CASSLVRLLNTDTQYF. For the CDR3, the DNA is TGTGCCAGCAGCTTAGTACGCTTGTTGAACACAGATACGCAGTATTTT. The J gene is TRBJ2-3, the V gene TRBV7-2; no clear D. Between the trimmed V and J ends, which lost 1 base and 2 bases, there was a span of 13 bases. Germline values: CDR1 SGHTA, CDR2 FQGNSA. The CDR3 sequence is 16 residues long.